This section outlines one T cell receptor (beta chain) sequence together with its context. The antigen remains unidentified. Source study methods: With immunoSEQ giving junction-only sequences and no quality scores, filtering differed. Sequenced by immunoSEQ multiplex PCR; TCRdb stores in-frame clones only, minus some. D and trimming were read from the DNA, whereas the V and J calls and clone size are those reported in that table. The profile shows roughly 2 million clones, 95% of them singletons. These data originate in a study of shared clonotypes between healthy human individuals. Study at large: Sampling drew on donors who were a couple of women and a few men aged 18 to 49. Study observations and caveats: Lower generation probabilities were found for non-shared clonotypes than for those shared by all four donors.

Germline V gene lookup returns CDR1 SGHAT and CDR2 FQDESV (reference sequence). V lost 2 bases, J lost 0 bases, and 8 bases lay in between. CDR3 size: 15 residues. The source is a young man in good health. Sequencing was carried out using naive CD4+ T cells sorted from blood. Subset noted: CD45RA+ positively selected. The V call is TRBV11-1, the J call TRBJ1-3; D is uncertain. The DNA of the CDR3 is TGTGCCAGCAGCTTAAAGAGGGACTCTGGAAACACCATATATTTT. Translation: CASSLKRDSGNTIYF.